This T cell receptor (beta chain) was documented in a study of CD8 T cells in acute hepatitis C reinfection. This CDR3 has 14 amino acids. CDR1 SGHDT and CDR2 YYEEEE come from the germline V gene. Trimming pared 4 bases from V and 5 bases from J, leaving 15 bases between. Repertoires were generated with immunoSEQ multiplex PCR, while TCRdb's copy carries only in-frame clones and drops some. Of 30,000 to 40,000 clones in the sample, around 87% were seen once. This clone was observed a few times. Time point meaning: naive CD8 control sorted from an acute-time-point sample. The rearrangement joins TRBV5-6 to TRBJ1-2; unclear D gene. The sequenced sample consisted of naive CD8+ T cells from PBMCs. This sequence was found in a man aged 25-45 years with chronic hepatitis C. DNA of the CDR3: TGTGCCAGCAGCCCCGGGGTTATTGAATATGGCTACACCTTC. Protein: CASSPGVIEYGYTF.